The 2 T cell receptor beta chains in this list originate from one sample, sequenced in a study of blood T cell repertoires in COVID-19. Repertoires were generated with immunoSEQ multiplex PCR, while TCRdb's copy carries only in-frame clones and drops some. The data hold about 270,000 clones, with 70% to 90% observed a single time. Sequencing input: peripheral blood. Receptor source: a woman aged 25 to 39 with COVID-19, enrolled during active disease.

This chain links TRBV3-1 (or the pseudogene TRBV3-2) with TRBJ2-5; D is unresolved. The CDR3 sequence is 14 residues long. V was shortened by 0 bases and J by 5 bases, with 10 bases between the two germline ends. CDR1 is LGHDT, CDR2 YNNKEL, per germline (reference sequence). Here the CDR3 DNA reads TGTGCCAGCAGCCAAGAGGGCACACAGGAGACCCAGTACTTC. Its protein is CASSQEGTQETQYF.

CDR3 region: CASRNPSGALDTQYF. The DNA of the CDR3 is TGTGCCAGTAGAAACCCTAGCGGAGCCCTGGATACGCAGTATTTT. The V and J genes are TRBV19 and TRBJ2-3, with TRBD2 identical over 7 bases. J was trimmed by 6 bases and V by 6 bases; bases with no gene match: 12. Germline V lookup: CDR1 LNHDA, CDR2 SQIVND (reference sequence). CDR3 length equals 15 residues.